One sample yielded the 15 T cell receptor beta chains listed below, sequenced in a study of T-cell memory formation after mild COVID-19. MiXCR was run by TCRdb on the 5' RACE reads, yielding one entry per CDR3 protein. Altogether under 200,000 distinct CDR3 sequences are present, 30% to 35% being singletons, with the ten largest covering about 12%. The source material was PBMCs or a T cell subset sorted from them (not recorded which). These receptors were obtained from an adult woman who had mild COVID-19 (a few samples of this study predate the infection). Cell type and time point are not known.

By sample share, this clonotype is medium-sized (0.01 to 0.1%). V usage is TRBV6-2 or TRBV6-3 and J usage is TRBJ2-1; D tentatively reads TRBD1 or TRBD2 (5 bases each). V was cut by 5 bases and J by 0 bases, with 14 bases left in between. Per the germline V gene, CDR1 is MNHEY and CDR2 is SVGEGT. This CDR3 is built from 16 residues. The CDR3 nucleotides are TGTGCCAGCAGTGACCCCGGGACGCTCTCCTACAATGAGCAGTTCTTC. Residues: CASSDPGTLSYNEQFF.

J is TRBJ2-3 and V is TRBV29-1, with no clear D. Germline assignment: CDR1 SQVTM and CDR2 ANQGSEA. CDR3 length: 12 residues. V lost 1 base and J 4 bases, leaving 6 bases between the germline ends. The CDR3 here is CSVEGFPDTQYF. The CDR3 DNA follows: TGCAGCGTTGAAGGATTCCCAGATACGCAGTATTTT.

CDR3 amino acids: CSARGPGHRESPLANEQFF. In DNA, the CDR3 is TGCAGTGCTAGGGGCCCCGGACACAGGGAAAGCCCTTTGGCCAATGAGCAGTTCTTC. The genes are TRBV20-1 and TRBJ2-1, with D tentatively TRBD1 (6 bases). Germline CDR1 and CDR2: DFQATT and SNEGSKA (reference sequence). The V end was cut by 3 bases, the J end by 6 bases, with 30 bases between. The length of the CDR3 is 19 residues.

This chain connects TRBV6-2 or TRBV6-3 to TRBJ1-1, with 7 bases identical to TRBD1. The CDR3 has 13 residues. The germline V gene has CDR1 MNHEY and CDR2 SVGEGT. With V trimmed by 3 bases and J by 3 bases, 1 base remained unmatched. CDR3 amino acids: CASSYTGDTEAFF. CDR3 DNA sequence: TGTGCCAGCAGTTATACAGGGGACACTGAAGCTTTCTTT.

The V and J genes are TRBV29-1 and TRBJ1-1, with D unclear. V lost 4 bases and J lost 8, with 11 bases in between. CDR3 length equals 11 residues. Per germline, CDR1 SQVTM and CDR2 ANQGSEA. DNA for the CDR3: TGCAGCGTTGCTAAATCCCTCGAAGCTTTCTTT. Its translation is CSVAKSLEAFF.

The chain couples TRBV6-6 to TRBJ2-1, with D perhaps matching TRBD1 (5 bases). This CDR3 region has 16 residues. Per germline, CDR1 MNHNY and CDR2 SVGAGI (reference sequence). V gave up 1 base and J gave up 5 bases, with 15 bases separating them. CDR3 protein: CASSYFDSSFNNEQFF. The CDR3 coding sequence is TGTGCCAGCAGTTACTTCGACAGTAGCTTCAACAATGAGCAGTTCTTC.

The chain combines TRBV12-3 or TRBV12-4 with TRBJ1-4; D might be TRBD1 (5 bases). The V end was cut by 5 bases, the J end by 5 bases, with 15 bases between. The CDR3 consists of 15 residues. CDR3 nucleotides: TGTGCCAGCAGTCCAGGGAGGTCTGGGAATGAAAAACTGTTTTTT. It yields the protein CASSPGRSGNEKLFF.

This rearrangement joins TRBV19 to TRBJ2-1; D is perhaps TRBD1 or TRBD2 (5 bases each). The CDR3 sequence is 16 residues long. CDR1 is LNHDA, CDR2 SQIVND, per germline (reference sequence). V lost 3 bases to trimming and J lost 0 bases, with 12 bases between them. The CDR3 region has the DNA TGTGCCAGTAGTATTGGTATCGGGGCCTCCTACAATGAGCAGTTCTTC. It specifies CASSIGIGASYNEQFF.

This sequence joins TRBV20-1 and TRBJ2-1; 8 bases agree with TRBD1. CDR1 is DFQATT, CDR2 SNEGSKA, per germline (reference sequence). The CDR3 has 14 residues. Here the CDR3 reads CSTSRGRGDNEQFF. The CDR3 DNA reads as TGCAGCACAAGCAGGGGGCGCGGGGACAATGAGCAGTTCTTC.

This clonotype occurred a few times. The chain links TRBV5-5 to TRBJ2-1, with TRBD1 matching over 11 bases. CDR1 SGHKS and CDR2 YYEKEE come from the germline V gene (reference sequence). This CDR3 is built from 14 residues. Trimming removed 4 bases from V and 9 bases from J; junction bases left unmatched: 6. CDR3 residues: CASSPGQGDSEQFF. The CDR3, as DNA: TGTGCCAGCAGCCCGGGACAGGGGGACAGTGAGCAGTTCTTC.

The sample holds a few counts of this clonotype. The rearrangement joins TRBV18 to TRBJ2-7; D possibly uses TRBD1 or TRBD2 (5 bases each). With 6 bases removed from V and 1 base from J, the gap between germline ends came to 13 bases. This CDR3 comprises 14 residues. In germline, CDR1 is KGHSH, CDR2 LQKENI. The CDR3 coding sequence is TGTGCCAGCTCCCCGGGACGGCCGTCCTACGAGCAGTACTTC. Its protein is CASSPGRPSYEQYF.

The gene calls are TRBV7-3 and TRBJ2-7; possibly TRBD1 or TRBD2 for D (5 bases each). Germline loops: CDR1 SGHTA, CDR2 FQGTGA. V dropped 2 bases and J dropped 5 bases, with 10 bases sitting between them. CDR3 size: 13 residues. This CDR3 is CASSLERGHEQYF. The CDR3 DNA is TGTGCCAGCAGCTTAGAGAGGGGCCACGAGCAGTACTTC.

The V and J genes are TRBV7-6 and TRBJ1-1; no firm D call. The CDR3 has 15 amino acids. Deletions cut 6 bases from V and 2 bases from J, with 16 bases between. Germline V lookup: CDR1 SGHVS, CDR2 FNYEAQ. CDR3 in amino acids: CASSPQAGGNTEAFF. The CDR3 bases are TGTGCCAGCAGTCCTCAAGCAGGCGGAAACACTGAAGCTTTCTTT.

This chain connects TRBV5-1 to TRBJ1-1; 8 bases align to TRBD1. The ends lost 5 bases at V and 6 bases at J; junction bases unmatched: 6. The length of the CDR3 is 13 residues. Germline CDR1 reads SGHRS; CDR2 reads YFSETQ. The CDR3 is CASSRGTGPEAFF. In DNA, the CDR3 is TGCGCCAGCAGTCGTGGGACAGGCCCTGAAGCTTTCTTT.

This clonotype was detected only a few times. The chain has TRBV5-1 and TRBJ2-3; 12 nucleotides line up with TRBD2. Germline CDR1 SGHRS, CDR2 YFSETQ. The CDR3 totals 15 residues. After removal of 4 bases from V and 5 bases from J, the junction contained 5 bases not matched to a gene. The CDR3 protein is CASSPTSGGRDTQYF. The CDR3 nucleotides read TGCGCCAGCAGCCCGACTAGCGGGGGACGAGATACGCAGTATTTT.